This T cell receptor beta chain stems from a study of T-cell reconstitution after alpha-beta-depleted transplantation in children. Library preparation (for TCRbeta) was performed with unique molecular identifiers. TCRdb itself ran the PCR reads through MiXCR, one entry per CDR3 protein. Here the sample spans 150,000 to 200,000 distinct CDR3 sequences, roughly 15% being singletons. This clonotype was observed at least ten times. The CDR3 length is 13 residues. CDR1 is SEHNR, CDR2 FQNEAQ, per germline (reference sequence). With 0 bases removed from V and 6 bases from J, the gap between germline ends came to 7 bases.

This sequence joins TRBV7-9 and TRBJ2-3; D gene unclear. Here the sequenced sample was PBMCs from the stem cell graft donor, taken from the stem cell graft. The clonotype comes from a human donor who donated a stem cell graft to a child with acute lymphoblastic leukemia. The CDR3 region has the DNA TGTGCCAGCAGCTTAGCTTCGGGCGATACGCAGTATTTT. This translates into CASSLASGDTQYF.